This TCR beta chain came from a study of T cell repertoires in cytomegalovirus infection. Study findings and constraints: The response measured ex vivo was dominated by TCR beta clonotypes (HLA-C-restricted and CMV-specific).

CDR3 length equals 16 residues. Germline loops: CDR1 MDHEN, CDR2 SYDVKM. V was shortened by 5 bases and J by 3 bases, with 17 bases between the two germline ends. TCRdb reprocessed the reads with MiXCR, giving one entry per CDR3 protein. The data contain about 740,000 distinct CDR3 sequences, approximately 34% of them singletons. On this clonotype: Its antigen is unidentified.

The specimen sequenced was PBMCs. This rearrangement joins TRBV28 to TRBJ2-1; the D gene is possibly TRBD1 (5 bases). This clonotype originated in a human donor in good health (CMV status not recorded). Some clones in this sample may be carry-over from other donors' samples. The CDR3 protein is CASSPDSEKGYNEQFF. CDR3 sequence (DNA): TGTGCCAGCAGTCCTGACAGCGAGAAAGGCTACAATGAGCAGTTCTTC. The whole variable domain, filled in from reference TRBV28 and TRBJ2-1, reads DVKVTQSSRYLVKRTGEKVFLECVQDMDHENMFWYRQDPGLGLRLIYFSYDVKMKEKGDIPEGYSVSREKKERFSLILESASTNQTSMYLCASSPDSEKGYNEQFFGPGTRLTVL.